This TCR beta chain comes out of a study of blood T cell repertoires in COVID-19. Authors' processing steps: Reference gene primers were amplified, and this amplification served to estimate nucleated cell counts. The assay was immunoSEQ multiplex PCR, and TCRdb's table has in-frame clones only and misses some. V and J calls plus clone size are reproduced from that table; the DNA served to infer D and trimming. The table lists roughly 150,000 clones, roughly 84% of them singletons. CDR1 is SNHLY, CDR2 FYNNEI, per germline. Trimming removed 5 bases at V and 10 bases at J, with 9 bases between. The CDR3 is 11 residues long.

The sequence was collected from a woman in her forties or fifties with acute or convalescent COVID-19. The rearrangement links TRBV2 to TRBJ2-1, with a tentative D call TRBD1 (6 bases). Sequencing input: peripheral blood. The CDR3 is CASSRDTEQFF. Here the CDR3 DNA reads TGTGCCAGCAGTCGGGACACGGAGCAGTTCTTC.